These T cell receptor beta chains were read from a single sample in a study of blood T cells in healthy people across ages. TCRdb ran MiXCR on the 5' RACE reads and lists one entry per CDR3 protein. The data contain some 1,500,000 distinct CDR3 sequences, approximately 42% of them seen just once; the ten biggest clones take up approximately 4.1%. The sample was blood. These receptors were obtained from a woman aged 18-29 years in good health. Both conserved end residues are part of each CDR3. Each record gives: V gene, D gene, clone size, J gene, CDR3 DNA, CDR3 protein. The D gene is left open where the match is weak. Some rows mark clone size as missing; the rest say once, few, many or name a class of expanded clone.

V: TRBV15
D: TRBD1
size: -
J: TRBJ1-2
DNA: TGTGCCACCAGCAGAGTCGGTGCGGGACAGGGGTATGGCTACACCTTC
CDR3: CATSRVGAGQGYGYTF

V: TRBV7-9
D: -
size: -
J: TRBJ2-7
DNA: TGTGCCAGCAGCTTCGACGGCGGGAAGGGAAATGAGCAGTACTTC
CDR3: CASSFDGGKGNEQYF

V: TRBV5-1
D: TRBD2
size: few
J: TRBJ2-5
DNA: TGCGCCAGCGAGACTAGCGGAGGGGAGACCCAGTACTTC
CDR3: CASETSGGETQYF

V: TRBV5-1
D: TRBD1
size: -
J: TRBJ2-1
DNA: TGCGCCAGCAGTGAGGGGGCATACAATGAGCAGTTCTTC
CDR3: CASSEGAYNEQFF

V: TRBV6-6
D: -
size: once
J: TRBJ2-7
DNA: TGTGCCAGCAGTTACCGGCCCCTGGAGCAGTACTTC
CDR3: CASSYRPLEQYF

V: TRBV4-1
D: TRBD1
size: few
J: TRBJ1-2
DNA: TGCGCCAGCAGAATCCTATCCTCCCCCCGGGACAGCTATGGCTACACCTTC
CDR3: CASRILSSPRDSYGYTF

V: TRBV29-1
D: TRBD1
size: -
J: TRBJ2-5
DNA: TGCAGCGTTCAGGGGGCGCGTGAGACCCAGTACTTC
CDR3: CSVQGARETQYF

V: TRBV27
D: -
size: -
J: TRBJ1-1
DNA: TGTGCCAGCACCACTCCTCTGAGAATGTCGGTCACTGAAGCTTTCTTT
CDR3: CASTTPLRMSVTEAFF

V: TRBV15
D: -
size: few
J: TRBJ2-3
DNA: TGTGCCACCAGCAGAGTAACTAGGTACACAGATACGCAGTATTTT
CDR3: CATSRVTRYTDTQYF

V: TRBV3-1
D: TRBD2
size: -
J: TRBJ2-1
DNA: TGTGCCAGCAGCCGGCGGAGACTAGCGTTGAGCTCCTACAATGAGCAGTTCTTC
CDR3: CASSRRRLALSSYNEQFF

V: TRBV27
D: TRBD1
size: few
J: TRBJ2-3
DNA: TGTGCCAGCAGGGACAGGGGATTAGATACGCAGTATTTT
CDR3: CASRDRGLDTQYF

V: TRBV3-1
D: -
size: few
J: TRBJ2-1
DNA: TGTGCCAGCAGCCAGGGTCCGGGACCCGCGAATGAGCAGTTCTTC
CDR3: CASSQGPGPANEQFF

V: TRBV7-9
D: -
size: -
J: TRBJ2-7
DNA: TGTGCCAGCAGCTTAGCGAGAGTGGGGGTATACAATGAGCAGTACTTC
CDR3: CASSLARVGVYNEQYF

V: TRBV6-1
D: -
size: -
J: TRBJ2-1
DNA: TGTGCCAGCAGTGTGGGTGGGTTGGGGGGCTTGGAGCAGTTCTTC
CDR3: CASSVGGLGGLEQFF

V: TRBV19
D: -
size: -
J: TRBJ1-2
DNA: TGTGCCAGTAGTATCCCGCCCTATGGCTACACCTTC
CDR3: CASSIPPYGYTF

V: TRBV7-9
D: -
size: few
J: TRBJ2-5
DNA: TGTGCCAGCAGCTGGTTTAGTTGGGTTCAAGAGACCCAGTACTTC
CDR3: CASSWFSWVQETQYF

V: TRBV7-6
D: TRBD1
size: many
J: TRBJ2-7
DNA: TGTGCCAGCAGCTTAGGCTCCGGGACAGGGATCTACGAGCAGTACTTC
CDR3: CASSLGSGTGIYEQYF

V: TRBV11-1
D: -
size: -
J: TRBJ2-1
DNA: TGTGCCAGCAGCTTAGAACTCTTCTCCTACAATGAGCAGTTCTTC
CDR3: CASSLELFSYNEQFF

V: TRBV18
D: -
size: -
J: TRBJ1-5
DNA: TGTGCCAGCTCACCGTTGGGACAAAGCAATCAGCCCCAGCATTTT
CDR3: CASSPLGQSNQPQHF

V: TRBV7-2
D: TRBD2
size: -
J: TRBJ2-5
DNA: TGTGCCAGCACCGGGACTAACTACAATGAGCAGTACTTC
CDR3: CASTGTNYNEQYF

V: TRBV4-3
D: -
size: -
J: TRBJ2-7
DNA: TGCGCCAGCAGCCAAGGATTTTCTACCACCGCCTACGAGCAGTACTTC
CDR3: CASSQGFSTTAYEQYF

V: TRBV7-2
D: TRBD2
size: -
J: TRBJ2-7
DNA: TGTGCCAGCAGATCCTCGTCCGGGACTAGCGAGAAGTACTTC
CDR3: CASRSSSGTSEKYF

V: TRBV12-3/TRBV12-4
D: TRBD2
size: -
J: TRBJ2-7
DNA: TGTGCCAGCAGTCCCGGACTAGCGGGAAACGAGCAGTACTTC
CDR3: CASSPGLAGNEQYF

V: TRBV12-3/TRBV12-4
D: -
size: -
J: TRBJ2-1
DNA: TGTGCCAGCAGTTTAAGGTTTGGGGCGCCAGAGCGTCGGTCTACTTACAATGGGCAGTTCTTC
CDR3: CASSLRFGAPERRSTYNGQFF

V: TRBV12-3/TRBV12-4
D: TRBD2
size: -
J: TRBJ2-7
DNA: TGTGCCAGCAGCCGATCACTAGCGGGAGTCTCCTACGAGCAGTACTTC
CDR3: CASSRSLAGVSYEQYF

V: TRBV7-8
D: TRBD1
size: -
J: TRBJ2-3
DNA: TGTGCCAGCAGCCGTGGACAGGTGGGAGATACGCAGTATTTT
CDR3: CASSRGQVGDTQYF

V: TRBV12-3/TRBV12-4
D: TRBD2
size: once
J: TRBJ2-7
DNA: TGTGCCAGCACCCAAGGACTAGCGGTCAATGAGCAGTACTTC
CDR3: CASTQGLAVNEQYF

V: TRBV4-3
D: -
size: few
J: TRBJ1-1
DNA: TGCGCCAGCAGCCAAGATACGGGAAGTTACACTGAAGCTTTCTTT
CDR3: CASSQDTGSYTEAFF

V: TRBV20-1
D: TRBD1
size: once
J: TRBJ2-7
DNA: TGCAGTGCTAGATCTGTAAAACAGGGGCTCTACGAGCAGTACTTC
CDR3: CSARSVKQGLYEQYF

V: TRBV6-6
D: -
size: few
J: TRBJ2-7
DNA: TGTGCCAGCAGTTTCAGGGAGGCTAAGGAGTCCTACGAGCAGTACTTC
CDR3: CASSFREAKESYEQYF

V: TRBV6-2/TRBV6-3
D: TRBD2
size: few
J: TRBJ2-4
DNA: TGTGCCAGCACCCCCGGGACCCGGGAGGTAAACATTCAGTACTTC
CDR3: CASTPGTREVNIQYF

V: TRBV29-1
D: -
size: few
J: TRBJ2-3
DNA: TGCAGCGTTGAAGATCGCCTATTTACGCAGTATTTT
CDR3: CSVEDRLFTQYF

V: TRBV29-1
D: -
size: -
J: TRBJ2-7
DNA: TGCAGCGCAAAGAAAGGGGGGAGCGACGAGCAGTACTTC
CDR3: CSAKKGGSDEQYF

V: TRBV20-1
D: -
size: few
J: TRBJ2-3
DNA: TGCAGGGATTCCCTAGATGAGAGCACAGATACGCAGTATTTT
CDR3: CRDSLDESTDTQYF

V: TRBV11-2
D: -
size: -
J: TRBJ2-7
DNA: TGTGCCAGCAGATTAGCCGGGGGCATACACGAGCAGTACTTC
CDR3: CASRLAGGIHEQYF

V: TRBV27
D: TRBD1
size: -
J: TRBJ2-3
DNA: TGTGCCAGCAGTCTTGGACAGGGGGTCCGCACAGATACGCAGTATTTT
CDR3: CASSLGQGVRTDTQYF

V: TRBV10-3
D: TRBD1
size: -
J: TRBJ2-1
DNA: TGTGCCATCAGCCAGGGGGAGTGCAATGAGCAGTTCTTC
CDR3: CAISQGECNEQFF

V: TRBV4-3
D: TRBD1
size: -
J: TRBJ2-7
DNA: TGCGCCAGCAGCCAAGGACAGGGATTCAGCTCCTACGAGCAGTACTTC
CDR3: CASSQGQGFSSYEQYF

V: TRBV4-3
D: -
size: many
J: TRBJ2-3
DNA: TGCGCCAGCAGCCAAGGGGGGACCACAGATACGCAGTATTTT
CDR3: CASSQGGTTDTQYF

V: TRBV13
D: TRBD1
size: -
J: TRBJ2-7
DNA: TGTGCCAGCAGCTTCGATGGGACAGGGTTCGACGAGCAGTACTTC
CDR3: CASSFDGTGFDEQYF